This TCR beta chain appears in the sequencing data of a study of PD-L1 blockade in urothelial cancer. Broader study findings: Tumor-associated blood clones were expanded more by durable-benefit patients at 3 weeks.

Of note for this clone: What it binds is not known.

This sample's time point: pretreatment peripheral blood. Patients suffered from locally advanced or metastatic urothelial carcinoma. Individual patients had between 1 and 8 samples, taken pretreatment and on-treatment. Measured with immunoSEQ multiplex PCR; TCRdb has only the in-frame clones, and not every one. The sample carries over 75,000 clones, 70% to 90% recorded once. The V end lost 2 bases, the J end lost 0 bases, and 11 bases lay between the germline ends. CDR3 length: 15 amino acids. From germline, CDR1 is SGHTA and CDR2 FQGNSA. The sequence was obtained from a man in his fifties or sixties with urothelial cancer. The V call is TRBV7-2, the J call TRBJ2-7; D is unclear. Sample: PBMCs, taken around atezolizumab (anti-PD-L1) treatment. The CDR3 sequence: CASSLTGLDSYEQYF. DNA of the CDR3: TGTGCCAGCAGCTTAACGGGTCTTGACTCCTACGAGCAGTACTTC.